This T cell receptor beta chain originates from a study of siplizumab effects on memory and regulatory T cells. Points from the study as a whole: In siplizumab conditions, mappable alloreactive CD4+ clones averaged about 69% Treg-derived, against 26.9% in controls.

TCRdb's copy holds only in-frame clones and misses some; the assay was immunoSEQ multiplex PCR. The table shows 97,000 or so clones, with around nine tenths occurring only once. Per the germline V gene, CDR1 is SNHLY and CDR2 is FYNNEI. This CDR3 is built from 13 residues. Remarks on this clone: The antigen remains unidentified. Compared with germline, one end of the junction differs, possibly owing to a read error.

The rearrangement uses TRBV2 and TRBJ2-3; no definite D call. This TCR came from a human donor in good health. What was sequenced was CD4+ T cells sorted from blood. CDR3 DNA: TGTGCCAGCAAATTTCGGACGGATAATACGCAGTGGTTT. It translates to CASKFRTDNTQWF.